These T cell receptor beta chains were read from a single sample in a study of T cells in Graves' hyperthyroidism and ophthalmopathy. TCRdb independently ran MiXCR on the multiplex PCR reads; one entry per CDR3 protein. The sample has about 600,000 distinct CDR3 sequences; roughly 16% are singletons. Sequencing used blood. Source of these receptors: a woman aged 40 to 55 with Graves' ophthalmopathy. CDR3s include the opening cysteine and the closing phenylalanine or tryptophan. D genes are given only for firm matches. Clone sizes are given selectively: once, few, many, or a class where the clone is expanded.

d_gene	v_gene	j_gene	abundance	CDR3nt	CDR3aa
NA	TRBV20-1	TRBJ2-2	few	TGCAGTGCTAGAGGAATCGACGGGACCCCGAACACCGGGGAGCTGTTTTTT	CSARGIDGTPNTGELFF
TRBD1	TRBV5-1	TRBJ2-7	few	TGCGCCAGCAGCCCTACCCCGGGGGACAGGTCGACCTACGAGCAGTACTTC	CASSPTPGDRSTYEQYF
NA	TRBV28	TRBJ1-6	many	TGTGCCAGCAGTTTCGACAGGCACGGCAATTCACCCCTCCACTTT	CASSFDRHGNSPLHF
NA	TRBV12-3/TRBV12-4	TRBJ1-3	NA	TGTGCCAGCAGTTTGGGGGGGCTAAACACCATATATTTT	CASSLGGLNTIYF
TRBD1	TRBV2	TRBJ1-4	many	TGTGCCAGCAGCCAAGGACAGGGGGTTTGGGAAAAACTGTTTTTT	CASSQGQGVWEKLFF
NA	TRBV6-1	TRBJ1-5	NA	TGTGCCAGCAGTGACCGAGGGGCGGGCAATCAGCCCCAGCATTTT	CASSDRGAGNQPQHF
TRBD1	TRBV18	TRBJ2-3	NA	TGTGCCAGCTCACCACGGGACAGGGCTCAGGGCACAGATACGCAGTATTTT	CASSPRDRAQGTDTQYF
NA	TRBV5-1	TRBJ2-7	few	TGCGCCAGCGCCCAGGGGTTCACCTACGAGCAGTACTTC	CASAQGFTYEQYF
NA	TRBV6-1	TRBJ1-1	NA	TGTGCCAGCAGTGAAAGGGGGGGCCACACTGAAGCTTTCTTT	CASSERGGHTEAFF
NA	TRBV20-1	TRBJ2-5	many	TGCAGTGCTAGAGGCAGGGGCGAGACCTTTGGGACCCAGTACTTC	CSARGRGETFGTQYF
TRBD2	TRBV7-9	TRBJ2-4	few	TGTGCCAGCAGCTTAGCGCGAGCGGGGGGCCCACAGTACTTC	CASSLARAGGPQYF
NA	TRBV7-6	TRBJ2-1	many	TGTGCCAGCAGCCAGGTGATGAGCACTGAGCAGTTCTTC	CASSQVMSTEQFF
TRBD2	TRBV4-1	TRBJ2-7	NA	TGCGCCAGCAGCCAAGATTGGACTAGCGGGAGGGTAGGGTACGAGCAGTACTTC	CASSQDWTSGRVGYEQYF
TRBD1	TRBV6-1	TRBJ1-1	NA	TGTGCCAGCAGTGAAGCGGGGACAGGGACCACTGAAGCTTTCTTT	CASSEAGTGTTEAFF
TRBD2	TRBV5-1	TRBJ2-7	many	TGCGCCAGCAGCTTGACTAGCGGGAGTGTTGAGCAGTACTTC	CASSLTSGSVEQYF
TRBD1	TRBV28	TRBJ2-7	NA	TGTGCCAGCAGCTCCCCGACAGGGAGCTCCTACGAGCAGTACTTC	CASSSPTGSSYEQYF
NA	TRBV20-1	TRBJ1-5	many	TGCAGTGCTAGAGGGGGTAGCAATCAGCCCCAGCATTTT	CSARGGSNQPQHF
NA	TRBV6-1	TRBJ2-7	few	TGTGCCAGCAGTGAAGCGCAGGCAGCCGTGAGCCATACCTACGAGCAGTACTTC	CASSEAQAAVSHTYEQYF
TRBD2	TRBV14	TRBJ2-5	few	TGTGCCAGCAGCCAAGATCTGGTAGCGGGTATGCTAGAGACCCAGTACTTC	CASSQDLVAGMLETQYF
TRBD2	TRBV2	TRBJ2-7	many	TGTGCCAGCAGTCAACTAGCGGGGTACGAGCAGTACTTC	CASSQLAGYEQYF
NA	TRBV20-1	TRBJ2-1	many	TGCAGTGCTAGCTTACAGGTCCTCTCTAGCGTCGAGCAGTTCTTC	CSASLQVLSSVEQFF
NA	TRBV2	TRBJ2-5	many	TGTGCCACCCGCGGGGCGGGCTTGTACTTC	CATRGAGLYF
TRBD2	TRBV27	TRBJ2-1	NA	TGTGCCAGCAGTTTACTGTCGCGGGGGAACTACAATGAGCAGTTCTTC	CASSLLSRGNYNEQFF
TRBD1	TRBV12-3/TRBV12-4	TRBJ1-1	many	TGTGCCAGCAGTTTAGCCGGGACAGGGAACACTGAAGCTTTCTTT	CASSLAGTGNTEAFF
TRBD1	TRBV20-1	TRBJ1-6	many	TGCAGTGCTAGAGATTTTGACAGGGATAGTTCACCCCTCCACTTT	CSARDFDRDSSPLHF
NA	TRBV4-1	TRBJ2-3	few	TGCGCCAGCAGCCACCGACTCGGGCGGGTAGCGGGCACAGATACGCAGTATTTT	CASSHRLGRVAGTDTQYF
TRBD1	TRBV10-3	TRBJ2-5	few	TGTGCCATCAGTGAGCAGGGGGCTCCACGGGAGACCCAGTACTTC	CAISEQGAPRETQYF
TRBD2	TRBV7-9	TRBJ2-5	few	TGTGCCAGCAGCTCCGCCGGGACTAGCGGGGGGGAGAGCCAAGAGACCCAGTACTTC	CASSSAGTSGGESQETQYF
NA	TRBV5-1	TRBJ1-1	many	TGCGCCAGTTGGAAGACAGTTTCTGAAGCTTTCTTT	CASWKTVSEAFF
NA	TRBV11-2	TRBJ2-1	many	TGTGCCAGCAGTTTAAGCTACAATGAGCAGTTCTTC	CASSLSYNEQFF
NA	TRBV2	TRBJ1-1	few	TGTGCCAGCAGCCAGGACGGAGACACTGAAGCTTTCTTT	CASSQDGDTEAFF
TRBD1	TRBV27	TRBJ1-6	NA	TGTGCCAGCAGTCTGACAGGGTCTAATTCACCCCTCCACTTT	CASSLTGSNSPLHF
TRBD2	TRBV28	TRBJ2-1	many	TGTGCCAGCACCTCCCACGGACTAGCGGGAGCCTACAATGAGCAGTTCTTC	CASTSHGLAGAYNEQFF